This T cell receptor (beta chain) was observed in a study of tumor-infiltrating lymphocytes in primary liver carcinoma. General study findings and limits: Top clones occupying all five tumor regions numbered only about 8-25%.

TCR beta cDNA was prepared out of approximately 500 ng total RNA by means of a constant-region primer. Modified slightly, ARM-PCR produced TCR beta libraries over three nested multiplex PCR rounds. PCR rounds one and two used TRBV1-TRBV30 forward primers with a C-beta reverse primer for 10 cycles each. TCRdb called the multiplex PCR reads again in MiXCR, with one record for every CDR3 protein. The table records over 25,000 distinct CDR3 sequences, approximately 78% of them present only once. From roughly 20-30 mg of unsorted bulk tissue, DNA and RNA were co-extracted together. Over 80% viable tumor cells were present in every tumor sample. Turning to this clonotype: Its cognate antigen is unknown. A read error may explain this, as a much larger clone is one base away.

CDR3 size: 15 residues. Unmatched junction bases numbered 8, after V lost 2 bases and J lost 8 bases. The V gene's germline CDR1 is SGHRS and CDR2 YFSETQ. The clonotype was recovered from a man in his forties with primary liver carcinoma and hepatitis B virus infection. Input material: liver tumor tissue from sampling region 3. Subset denoted: tumor region T3, left-lateral pole. The chain is built from TRBV5-1 and TRBJ2-1; the match to TRBD2 covers 9 bases. CDR3 in DNA: TGCGCCAGCAGCTTCATAGCGGGAGAGTCGGATGAGCAGTTCTTC. Amino acids: CASSFIAGESDEQFF.